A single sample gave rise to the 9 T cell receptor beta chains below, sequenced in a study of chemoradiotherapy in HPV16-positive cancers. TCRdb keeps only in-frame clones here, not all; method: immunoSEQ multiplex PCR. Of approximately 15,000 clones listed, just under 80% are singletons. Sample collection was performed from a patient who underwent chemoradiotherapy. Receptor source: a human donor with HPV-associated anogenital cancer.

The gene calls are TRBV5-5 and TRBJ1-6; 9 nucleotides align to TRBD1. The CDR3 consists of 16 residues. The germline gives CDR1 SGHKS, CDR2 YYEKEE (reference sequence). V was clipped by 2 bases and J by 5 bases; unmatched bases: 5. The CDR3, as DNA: TGTGCCAGCAGCTTTGTAGGGACAGGGAATAATTCACCCCTCCACTTT. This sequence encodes CASSFVGTGNNSPLHF. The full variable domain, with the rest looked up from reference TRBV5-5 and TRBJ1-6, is DAGVTQSPTHLIKTRGQQVTLRCSPISGHKSVSWYQQVLGQGPQFIFQYYEKEERGRGNFPDRFSARQFPNYSSELNVNALLLGDSALYLCASSFVGTGNNSPLHFGNGTRLTVT.

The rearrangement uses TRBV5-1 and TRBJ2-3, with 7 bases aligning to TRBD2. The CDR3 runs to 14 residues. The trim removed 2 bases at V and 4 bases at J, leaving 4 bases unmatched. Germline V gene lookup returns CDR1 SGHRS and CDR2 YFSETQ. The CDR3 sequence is CASSLTGGSDTQYF. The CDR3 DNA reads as TGCGCCAGCAGCTTAACGGGGGGATCAGATACGCAGTATTTT.

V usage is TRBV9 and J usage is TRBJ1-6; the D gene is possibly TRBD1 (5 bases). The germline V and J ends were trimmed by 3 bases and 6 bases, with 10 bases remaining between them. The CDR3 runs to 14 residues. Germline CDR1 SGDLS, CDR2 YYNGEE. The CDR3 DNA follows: TGTGCCAGCAGCGACCCGGGGGGTAATTCACCCCTCCACTTT. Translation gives CASSDPGGNSPLHF.

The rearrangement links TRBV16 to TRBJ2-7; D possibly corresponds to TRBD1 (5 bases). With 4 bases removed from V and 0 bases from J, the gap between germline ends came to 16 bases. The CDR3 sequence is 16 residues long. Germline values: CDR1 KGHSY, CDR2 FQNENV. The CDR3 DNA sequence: TGTGCCAGCAGCCGAGGTTTGGACACCGCCTCCTACGAGCAGTACTTC. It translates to CASSRGLDTASYEQYF. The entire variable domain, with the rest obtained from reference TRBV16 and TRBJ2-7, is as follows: GEEVAQTPKHLVRGEGQKAKLYCAPIKGHSYVFWYQQVLKNEFKFLISFQNENVFDETGMPKERFSAKCLPNSPCSLEIQATKLEDSAVYFCASSRGLDTASYEQYFGPGTRLTVT.

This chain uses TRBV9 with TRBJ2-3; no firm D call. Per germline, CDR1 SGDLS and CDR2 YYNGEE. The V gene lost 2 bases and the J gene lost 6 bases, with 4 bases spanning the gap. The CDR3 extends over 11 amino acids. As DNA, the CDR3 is TGTGCCAGCAGCGTGGGCGATACGCAGTATTTT. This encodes CASSVGDTQYF. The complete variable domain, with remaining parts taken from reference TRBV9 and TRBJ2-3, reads DSGVTQTPKHLITATGQRVTLRCSPRSGDLSVYWYQQSLDQGLQFLIQYYNGEERAKGNILERFSAQQFPDLHSELNLSSLELGDSALYFCASSVGDTQYFGPGTRLTVL.

Here the CDR3 reads CASSRLTGTYEQYF. The CDR3 nucleotides read TGTGCCAGCAGCAGGTTGACAGGAACCTACGAGCAGTACTTC. The chain carries TRBV7-8 and TRBJ2-7, with D possibly TRBD1 on 6 matching bases. The CDR3 extends over 14 amino acids. Germline CDR1 SGHVS, CDR2 FQNEAQ. V gave up 5 bases and J gave up 2 bases, with 13 bases separating them.

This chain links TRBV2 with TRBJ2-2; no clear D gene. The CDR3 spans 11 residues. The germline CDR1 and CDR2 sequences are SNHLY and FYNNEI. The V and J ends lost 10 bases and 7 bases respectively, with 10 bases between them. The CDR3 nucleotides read TGTGCCACAACCCAGTACGGGGAGCTGTTTTTT. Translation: CATTQYGELFF.

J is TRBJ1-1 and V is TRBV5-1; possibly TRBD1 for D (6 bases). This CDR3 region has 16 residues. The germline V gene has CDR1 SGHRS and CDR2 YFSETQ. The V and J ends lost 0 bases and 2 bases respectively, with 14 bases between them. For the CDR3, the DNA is TGCGCCAGCAGCTTGGGATGGACAGAAATTAACACTGAAGCTTTCTTT. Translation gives CASSLGWTEINTEAFF. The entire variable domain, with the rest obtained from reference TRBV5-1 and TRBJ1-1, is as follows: KAGVTQTPRYLIKTRGQQVTLSCSPISGHRSVSWYQQTPGQGLQFLFEYFSETQRNKGNFPGRFSGRQFSNSRSEMNVSTLELGDSALYLCASSLGWTEINTEAFFGQGTRLTVV.

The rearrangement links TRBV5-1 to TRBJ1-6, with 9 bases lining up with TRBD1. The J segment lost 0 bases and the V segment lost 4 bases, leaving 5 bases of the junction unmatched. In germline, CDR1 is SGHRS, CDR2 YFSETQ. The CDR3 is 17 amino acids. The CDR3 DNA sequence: TGCGCCAGCAGCCGACAGGGGGTCAGCTCCTATAATTCACCCCTCCACTTT. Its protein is CASSRQGVSSYNSPLHF.